The T cell receptor (beta chain) under discussion was sequenced for a study of cytomegalovirus exposure and HLA in healthy donors. Study in general: A subsequent analysis reported that the roughly 120 validation repertoires were produced on the same platform that had also been used for the roughly 670 first-cohort repertoires.

CDR1 SNHLY and CDR2 FYNNEI come from the germline V gene. The CDR3 spans 14 residues. V was trimmed by 6 bases and J by 0 bases, leaving 8 bases between them. Whole-study findings and limits: The classifier reportedly diagnosed cytomegalovirus status with high specificity and sensitivity. The study designated 150 to 200 TCR beta chains cytomegalovirus-associated. Rare TCR sequences dominated, though some public TCRs recurred in many donors.

As concerns this clone: Its antigen is as yet unknown.

Libraries were prepared by immunoSEQ multiplex PCR; TCRdb keeps only in-frame clonotypes and omits some of them. The sample contains roughly 250,000 clones, roughly 90% of which appear only once. The chain employs TRBV2 and TRBJ1-4; no definite D call. The sequenced material came from PBMCs. The receptor was derived from a woman between 18 and 29 years old in good health and CMV-seronegative. The CDR3 coding sequence is TGTGCCAGCAGGAGGGAAGCAACTAATGAAAAACTGTTTTTT. This sequence encodes CASRREATNEKLFF. Variable domain in full (rest from reference TRBV2 and TRBJ1-4): EPEVTQTPSHQVTQMGQEVILRCVPISNHLYFYWYRQILGQKVEFLVSFYNNEISEKSEIFDDQFSVERPDGSNFTLKIRSTKLEDSAMYFCASRREATNEKLFFGSGTQLSVL.